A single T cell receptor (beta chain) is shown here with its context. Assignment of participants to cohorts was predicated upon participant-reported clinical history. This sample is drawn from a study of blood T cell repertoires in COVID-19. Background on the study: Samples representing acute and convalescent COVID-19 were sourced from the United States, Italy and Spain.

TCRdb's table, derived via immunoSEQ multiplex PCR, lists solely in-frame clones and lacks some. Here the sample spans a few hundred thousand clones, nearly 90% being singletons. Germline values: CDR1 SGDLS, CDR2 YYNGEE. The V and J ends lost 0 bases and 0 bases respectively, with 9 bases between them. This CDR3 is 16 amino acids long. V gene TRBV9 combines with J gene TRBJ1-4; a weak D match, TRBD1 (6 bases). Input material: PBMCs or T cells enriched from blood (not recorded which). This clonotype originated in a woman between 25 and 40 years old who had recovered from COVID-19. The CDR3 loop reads CASSVDGGTTNEKLFF. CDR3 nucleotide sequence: TGTGCCAGCAGCGTAGATGGGGGCACAACTAATGAAAAACTGTTTTTT. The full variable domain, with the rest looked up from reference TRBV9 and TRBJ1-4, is DSGVTQTPKHLITATGQRVTLRCSPRSGDLSVYWYQQSLDQGLQFLIQYYNGEERAKGNILERFSAQQFPDLHSELNLSSLELGDSALYFCASSVDGGTTNEKLFFGSGTQLSVL.